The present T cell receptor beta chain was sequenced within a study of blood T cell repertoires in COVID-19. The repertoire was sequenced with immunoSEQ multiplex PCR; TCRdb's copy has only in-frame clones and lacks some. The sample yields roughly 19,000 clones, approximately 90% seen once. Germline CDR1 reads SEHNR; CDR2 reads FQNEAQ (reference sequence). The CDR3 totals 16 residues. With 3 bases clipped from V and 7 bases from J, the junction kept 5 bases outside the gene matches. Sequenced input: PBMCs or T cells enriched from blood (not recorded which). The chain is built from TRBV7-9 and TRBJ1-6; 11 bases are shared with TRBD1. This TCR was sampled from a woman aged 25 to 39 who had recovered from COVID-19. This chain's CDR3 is CASSFRTGGANSPLHF. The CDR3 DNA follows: TGTGCCAGCAGCTTCCGGACAGGGGGCGCGAATTCACCCCTCCACTTT.